Here is one T cell receptor (beta chain) with its context. Profiled with immunoSEQ multiplex PCR; TCRdb holds only in-frame clones, not every one. This repertoire shows about 19,000 clones, roughly 80% found once; its top ten account for around 5%. This entry is derived from a study of cytotoxic CD8 clonotypes in ibrutinib-treated CLL. Trimming pared 0 bases from V and 1 base from J, leaving 6 bases between. The CDR3 is made up of 14 amino acids. Germline V gives CDR1 ENHRY, CDR2 SYGVKD. The V gene is TRBV10-3, the J gene TRBJ1-2, with D hard to call. This sequence was found in a human donor with chronic lymphocytic leukemia. The sample in question was PBMCs, obtained before ibrutinib treatment. CDR3 residues: CAISESSVNYGYTF. The CDR3 DNA reads as TGTGCCATCAGTGAGTCGTCCGTTAACTATGGCTACACCTTC.